These 28 T cell receptor beta chains were all obtained from the same sample, sequenced in a study of blood T cell repertoires in COVID-19. Produced via immunoSEQ multiplex PCR; TCRdb's table is partial and in-frame only. The table has some 170,000 clones, roughly 84% seen once. The sequenced sample consisted of PBMCs or T cells enriched from blood (not recorded which). The source of these receptors is a man between 45 and 60 years old who had recovered from COVID-19.

This clone appeared a few times. This sequence joins TRBV9 and TRBJ1-2; 9 bases map to TRBD1. The V and J ends lost 3 bases and 3 bases, in that order; junction bases with no gene match: 12. This CDR3 has 17 residues. Germline V gene sequence: CDR1 SGDLS, CDR2 YYNGEE. The CDR3 bases are TGTGCCAGCAGCGCTGGGGATCAGACAGGGGGACACTATGGCTACACCTTC. It is translated as CASSAGDQTGGHYGYTF.

The chain has TRBV30 and TRBJ1-5; D not resolved. Trimming took 0 bases from V and 1 from J, leaving 10 bases between them. The CDR3 contains 15 residues. The germline V gene encodes CDR1 GTSNPN and CDR2 SVGIG (reference sequence). The CDR3 DNA is TGTGCCTGGAGTGTAGGTGGGAGGAGCAATCAGCCCCAGCATTTT. This encodes CAWSVGGRSNQPQHF.

This rearrangement joins TRBV29-1 to TRBJ1-5; unclear D gene. The germline V gene has CDR1 SQVTM and CDR2 ANQGSEA. V lost 4 bases to trimming and J lost 4 bases, with 11 bases between them. The CDR3 consists of 13 residues. The CDR3 region is CSVGDSANQPQHF. CDR3 in DNA: TGCAGCGTTGGCGATTCAGCGAATCAGCCCCAGCATTTT.

This chain uses TRBV30 with TRBJ1-2, with 9 positions matching TRBD1. Germline V lookup: CDR1 GTSNPN, CDR2 SVGIG (reference sequence). V lost 5 bases and J lost 8; bases outside the gene matches: 15. The length of the CDR3 is 15 residues. CDR3 nucleotides: TGTGCCTGGGAAAAGAGCCTCCGGGACAGGGTCGGCTACACCTTC. As protein: CAWEKSLRDRVGYTF.

This clone occurred a few times. This CDR3 is also generated by other DNA sequences in the sample. The chain employs TRBV19 and TRBJ1-2, with D possibly being TRBD1 (5 bases). V lost 6 bases to trimming and J lost 5 bases, with 10 bases between them. This CDR3 region has 12 residues. Germline V CDR1 and CDR2: LNHDA, SQIVND (reference sequence). This chain's CDR3 is CASSTRVYGYTF. Here the CDR3 DNA reads TGTGCCAGTAGCACCAGGGTTTATGGCTACACCTTC.

The chain is built from TRBV2 and TRBJ1-5, with TRBD1 matching 8 bases. CDR3 length equals 15 residues. After removal of 6 bases from V and 7 bases from J, the junction contained 11 bases not matched to a gene. Germline assignment: CDR1 SNHLY and CDR2 FYNNEI. The CDR3 spells CASRGDRSSGQPQHF. DNA of the CDR3: TGTGCCAGCAGGGGGGACAGGAGCTCGGGGCAGCCCCAGCATTTT.

This clone was found many times. The CDR3 DNA sequence: TGTGCCAGCAGCCTCTCCCCCTACGAGCAGTACTTC. Its translation is CASSLSPYEQYF. This chain uses TRBV2 with TRBJ2-7; D uncertain. CDR3 length: 12 residues. Germline CDR1 SNHLY, CDR2 FYNNEI. Between the trimmed V and J ends, which lost 6 bases and 2 bases, there was a span of 8 bases.

The genes are TRBV6-5 and TRBJ1-1; TRBD1 might be the D (6 bases). In germline, CDR1 is MNHEY, CDR2 SVGAGI. The CDR3 covers 15 residues. V was clipped by 7 bases and J by 3 bases, with 18 bases between them. DNA of the CDR3: TGTGCCAGCATCACGGGGGGGGCGATCTACACTGAAGCTTTCTTT. Its translation: CASITGGAIYTEAFF.

The rearrangement links TRBV3-1 (or the pseudogene TRBV3-2) to TRBJ2-7; D call uncertain. Germline V CDR1 and CDR2: LGHDT, YNNKEL (reference sequence). V lost 0 bases, J lost 0 bases, and 9 bases lay in between. There are 15 residues in the CDR3. The CDR3 DNA follows: TGTGCCAGCAGCCAAGAGGGCATTAGCTCCTACGAGCAGTACTTC. Translation gives CASSQEGISSYEQYF.

The chain couples TRBV7-9 to TRBJ1-4; D is unclear. From germline, CDR1 is SEHNR and CDR2 FQNEAQ (reference sequence). The CDR3 runs 14 residues. The V end lost 2 bases, the J end lost 5 bases, and 9 bases lay between the germline ends. CDR3 amino acids: CASSLSTLNEKLFF. In nucleotides, the CDR3 is TGTGCCAGCAGCTTATCCACCCTAAATGAAAAACTGTTTTTT.

J is TRBJ1-4 and V is TRBV18; 7 nucleotides line up with TRBD1. The CDR3 runs 15 residues. Germline V gives CDR1 KGHSH, CDR2 LQKENI. J lost 5 bases, V lost 5 bases, and 8 bases had no gene match. The CDR3 reads CASSTGQLGNEKLFF. The CDR3, as DNA: TGTGCCAGCTCAACGGGACAGCTCGGCAATGAAAAACTGTTTTTT.

This clone was seen once. The chain uses TRBV30 and TRBJ1-1; 7 bases align to TRBD1. The CDR3 sequence is 12 residues long. Per germline, CDR1 GTSNPN and CDR2 SVGIG (reference sequence). V lost 5 bases to trimming and J lost 11 bases; unmatched junction nucleotides: 11. The DNA of the CDR3 is TGTGCCTGGGCCAGGGACAGCCCGGCGGCTTTCTTT. Its protein product is CAWARDSPAAFF. The entire variable domain, with the rest obtained from reference TRBV30 and TRBJ1-1, is as follows: SQTIHQWPATLVQPVGSPLSLECTVEGTSNPNLYWYRQAAGRGLQLLFYSVGIGQISSEVPQNLSASRPQDRQFILSSKKLLLSDSGFYLCAWARDSPAAFFGQGTRLTVV.

This chain connects TRBV7-9 to TRBJ2-1, with D possibly TRBD2 on 5 matching bases. The CDR3 length is 14 residues. CDR1 and CDR2 (germline): SEHNR, FQNEAQ (reference sequence). Trimming removed 3 bases at V and 10 bases at J, with 16 bases between. CDR3 sequence (DNA): TGTGCCAGCAGCTTCGACCACGCTAGCCGCGAGCAGTTCTTC. Its protein is CASSFDHASREQFF.

This rearrangement joins TRBV24-1 to TRBJ1-2; maybe TRBD1 (6 bases). From germline, CDR1 is KGHDR and CDR2 SFDVKD. Trimming stripped 6 bases from V and 5 bases from J, with 12 bases between. CDR3 length: 13 amino acids. CDR3 region: CATSPGVEYGYTF. In DNA form, the CDR3 reads TGTGCCACCAGTCCAGGGGTGGAGTATGGCTACACCTTC.

The chain recombines TRBV4-1 with TRBJ1-1; D is perhaps TRBD1 (5 bases). Trimming stripped 1 base from V and 5 bases from J, with 11 bases between. The CDR3 totals 14 residues. Germline V gene data show CDR1 as MGHRA and CDR2 as YSYEKL. CDR3: CASSQGAGTTEAFF. In DNA, the CDR3 is TGCGCCAGCAGCCAAGGCGCAGGGACTACTGAAGCTTTCTTT.

The V gene is TRBV6-5, the J gene TRBJ2-7; D is perhaps TRBD2 (5 bases). Germline V gene data show CDR1 as MNHEY and CDR2 as SVGAGI. Trimming took off 7 bases at V and 5 bases at J, with 12 bases between the two ends. The CDR3 is 12 residues long. The CDR3 protein is CASTATRDEQYF. CDR3 DNA: TGTGCCAGCACAGCCACTAGAGACGAGCAGTACTTC.

The V call is TRBV5-4, the J call TRBJ1-1; D gene uncertain. CDR3 length: 14 amino acids. Per germline, CDR1 SGHNT and CDR2 YYREEE (reference sequence). Deletions cut 2 bases from V and 1 base from J, with 9 bases between. The CDR3 loop reads CASSFSRKNTEAFF. The CDR3 nucleotides read TGTGCCAGCAGCTTTTCCAGGAAGAACACTGAAGCTTTCTTT. Full variable domain (remainder filled in from reference TRBV5-4 and TRBJ1-1): ETGVTQSPTHLIKTRGQQVTLRCSSQSGHNTVSWYQQALGQGPQFIFQYYREEENGRGNFPPRFSGLQFPNYSSELNVNALELDDSALYLCASSFSRKNTEAFFGQGTRLTVV.

V usage is TRBV4-2 and J usage is TRBJ1-1, with a tentative D call TRBD1 (6 bases). Germline V lookup: CDR1 LGHNA, CDR2 YNFKEQ. The CDR3 length is 16 residues. The V gene lost 4 bases and the J gene lost 0 bases, with 15 bases spanning the gap. Here the CDR3 reads CASSPRRGGLNTEAFF. DNA for the CDR3: TGTGCCAGCAGCCCACGACGAGGGGGATTGAACACTGAAGCTTTCTTT.

The J gene is TRBJ2-7, the V gene TRBV19; the match to TRBD2 covers 11 bases. Looked up from germline, CDR1 is LNHDA and CDR2 is SQIVND (reference sequence). The CDR3 is 16 amino acids. Losses at the gene ends were 7 bases for V and 0 bases for J; bases not matched to a gene: 8. CDR3 DNA: TGTGCCAGTATGGCTAGCGGGGGGTACGACTCCTACGAGCAGTACTTC. This codes for CASMASGGYDSYEQYF.

This clone has just a few counts. V gene TRBV2 combines with J gene TRBJ2-5; TRBD2 matches at 12 bases. V lost 7 bases and J lost 5; bases outside the gene matches: 17. The CDR3 loop spans 18 amino acids. Germline loops: CDR1 SNHLY, CDR2 FYNNEI. CDR3 coding DNA: TGTGCCAGCACTCTGAGGGGACTAGCGGGTGCGGGGGGGGAGACCCAGTACTTC. It specifies CASTLRGLAGAGGETQYF.

The table lists this clone with a count of one. V is TRBV3-1 (or the pseudogene TRBV3-2) and J is TRBJ1-1, with D possibly matching TRBD1 (5 bases). Germline CDR1 reads LGHDT; CDR2 reads YNNKEL (reference sequence). Trimming stripped 0 bases from V and 1 base from J, with 9 bases between. This CDR3 contains 15 residues. The CDR3 protein is CASSQDSGGNTEAFF. The CDR3 nucleotides are TGTGCCAGCAGCCAAGATAGCGGGGGGAACACTGAAGCTTTCTTT.

The rearrangement uses TRBV5-6 and TRBJ2-1; D perhaps matches TRBD1 (5 bases). There are 14 residues in the CDR3. Looked up from germline, CDR1 is SGHDT and CDR2 is YYEEEE. Between the trimmed V and J ends, which lost 0 bases and 6 bases, there was a span of 10 bases. CDR3 residues: CASSLGSGPNEQFF. CDR3 coding DNA: TGTGCCAGCAGCTTGGGCTCAGGGCCCAATGAGCAGTTCTTC.

This chain connects TRBV24-1 to TRBJ2-1; the D gene is possibly TRBD2 (6 bases). Trimming cost V 4 bases and J 7 bases, with 19 bases left between them. Germline CDR1 KGHDR, CDR2 SFDVKD. This CDR3 has 16 residues. The CDR3 reads CATSDPRRGIKNEQFF. In nucleotides, the CDR3 is TGTGCCACCAGTGACCCTAGGCGGGGTATAAAAAATGAGCAGTTCTTC.

This CDR3 reads CASSRLAGRSYNEQFF. CDR3 DNA: TGTGCCAGTAGTAGATTAGCGGGGCGCTCCTACAATGAGCAGTTCTTC. The V call is TRBV19, the J call TRBJ2-1, with TRBD2 matching over 8 bases. The CDR3 extends over 16 amino acids. The germline V gene has CDR1 LNHDA and CDR2 SQIVND (reference sequence). V lost 4 bases, J lost 0 bases, and 5 bases stayed unmatched. The complete variable domain, with remaining parts taken from reference TRBV19 and TRBJ2-1, reads DGGITQSPKYLFRKEGQNVTLSCEQNLNHDAMYWYRQDPGQGLRLIYYSQIVNDFQKGDIAEGYSVSREKKESFPLTVTSAQKNPTAFYLCASSRLAGRSYNEQFFGPGTRLTVL.

On this clone: A read error may account for a junction end that differs from germline. V gene TRBV5-1 combines with J gene TRBJ2-7; D is possibly TRBD1 (6 bases). Looked up from germline, CDR1 is SGHRS and CDR2 is YFSETQ. The CDR3 totals 14 residues. DNA for the CDR3: TGCGCCAGCAGATCGCCGGGGACACAGTACGGGCAGTACTTC. Translated: CASRSPGTQYGQYF.

The J gene is TRBJ1-2, the V gene TRBV12-3 or TRBV12-4, with 8 bases matching TRBD1. V was clipped by 5 bases and J by 3 bases; unmatched bases: 2. There are 13 residues in the CDR3. The CDR3 DNA is TGTGCCAGCAGTGAGGGACAGGACTATGGCTACACCTTC. Its protein is CASSEGQDYGYTF.

This clone was counted only a few times. The V gene is TRBV19, the J gene TRBJ2-1; 15 bases line up with TRBD2. Germline CDR1 is LNHDA and CDR2 is SQIVND (reference sequence). V shed 7 bases, J shed 7 bases, and the junction held 17 bases outside the gene matches. The CDR3 covers 19 residues. The CDR3 spells CASTVSRWGTSGGRNEQFF. The CDR3 DNA reads as TGTGCCAGTACCGTCAGCCGATGGGGGACTAGCGGGGGGAGGAATGAGCAGTTCTTC.

The chain joins TRBV4-2 to TRBJ2-3, with 7 bases fitting TRBD1. This CDR3 spans 17 amino acids. The V and J ends lost 4 bases and 4 bases, in that order; junction bases with no gene match: 14. CDR1 is LGHNA, CDR2 YNFKEQ, per germline. The CDR3 nucleotides are TGTGCCAGCAGCCTGAACTATGACAGGGTCTCCCCAGATACGCAGTATTTT. Amino acids: CASSLNYDRVSPDTQYF.